The 10 T cell receptor beta chains below all came from one sample that was sequenced in a study of cytomegalovirus exposure and HLA in healthy donors. Both 60 Vbeta primers and 13 Jbeta primers went into the PCR. Here immunoSEQ multiplex PCR was the method, and the copy in TCRdb shows in-frame clones only, minus some. The sample contains about 230,000 clones, about 88% of which appear only once. Specimen: PBMCs. These receptors all stem from a girl aged 2 to 9 in good health and CMV-seronegative.

Concerning this clone itself: One end of the junction varies from germline; a read error may be responsible. V usage is TRBV11-2 and J usage is TRBJ2-1; the D gene is possibly TRBD1 (6 bases). The CDR3 extends over 16 amino acids. CDR1 and CDR2 from the germline V gene are SGHAT and FQNNGV. The CDR3 sequence is CAGSPNTGRTYNEQFF. Written as DNA, the CDR3 is TGTGCCGGCAGCCCTAATACAGGGCGGACCTACAATGAGCAGTTCTTC.

This clone showed up just a few times. V gene TRBV7-9 combines with J gene TRBJ1-2; the match to TRBD1 covers 7 bases. Germline CDR1 reads SEHNR; CDR2 reads FQNEAQ (reference sequence). This CDR3 has 17 residues. The V gene end was trimmed by 0 bases and the J gene end by 7 bases; junction bases not matched to a gene: 14. This CDR3 is CASSLALIGDRESGYTF. CDR3 DNA: TGTGCCAGCAGCTTAGCGCTAATTGGGGACAGAGAGTCTGGCTACACCTTC. The full variable domain, completed using reference TRBV7-9 and TRBJ1-2, is DTGVSQNPRHKITKRGQNVTFRCDPISEHNRLYWYRQTLGQGPEFLTYFQNEAQLEKSRLLSDRFSAERPKGSFSTLEIQRTEQGDSAMYLCASSLALIGDRESGYTFGSGTRLTVV.

In DNA, the CDR3 is TGCGCCAGCAGTCCGGGGGGGCGTCCAGATACGCAGTATTTT. Encoded protein: CASSPGGRPDTQYF. J is TRBJ2-3 and V is TRBV10-1; TRBD2 agrees at 8 bases. This CDR3 is built from 14 residues. CDR1 WNHNN and CDR2 SYGVQD come from the germline V gene (reference sequence). Trimming cost V 5 bases and J 4 bases; bases outside gene matches: 5.

The chain employs TRBV9 and TRBJ1-6; 8 positions agree with TRBD1. This CDR3 is built from 15 residues. The germline CDR1 and CDR2 sequences are SGDLS and YYNGEE. J lost 7 bases, V lost 6 bases, and 9 bases had no gene match. The CDR3 nucleotides read TGTGCCAGCAACCCAGGGGGCAGGGACAATTCACCCCTCCACTTT. It yields the protein CASNPGGRDNSPLHF. The full variable domain, completed using reference TRBV9 and TRBJ1-6, is DSGVTQTPKHLITATGQRVTLRCSPRSGDLSVYWYQQSLDQGLQFLIQYYNGEERAKGNILERFSAQQFPDLHSELNLSSLELGDSALYFCASNPGGRDNSPLHFGNGTRLTVT.

This chain links TRBV7-2 with TRBJ1-2; 9 nucleotides align to TRBD1. The germline gives CDR1 SGHTA, CDR2 FQGNSA. The CDR3 length is 13 residues. Trimming at V came to 1 base and at J to 8 bases, leaving 2 bases not matched to a gene. CDR3 in amino acids: CASSLDRGQGYTF. DNA of the CDR3: TGTGCCAGCAGCTTAGACAGGGGGCAGGGCTACACCTTC.

This clone occurred a few times. The chain employs TRBV6-5 and TRBJ2-5, with 7 bases that match TRBD1. The DNA matches TRBJ2-7 better at its end, which makes the J call doubtful. The CDR3 is 14 residues long. Looked up from germline, CDR1 is MNHEY and CDR2 is SVGAGI. The CDR3: CASREHRGRYEQYF. The CDR3 DNA reads TGTGCCAGCAGAGAACACAGGGGACGTTACGAGCAGTACTTC.

The V and J genes are TRBV11-2 and TRBJ2-7, with D unresolved. The germline V gene has CDR1 SGHAT and CDR2 FQNNGV. Trimming shortened V by 4 bases and J by 2 bases, and 9 bases separated the two germline ends. This CDR3 is 13 amino acids long. CDR3 sequence reads: CASSSNPPYEQYF. In DNA form, the CDR3 reads TGTGCCAGCAGCTCTAACCCCCCCTACGAGCAGTACTTC.

V and J are TRBV5-1 and TRBJ1-1; no reliable D call. Trimming cost V 0 bases and J 7 bases, with 7 bases left between them. CDR3 length: 12 residues. The germline gives CDR1 SGHRS, CDR2 YFSETQ. CDR3 sequence (DNA): TGCGCCAGCAGCTTGGCGGGGATTGAAGCTTTCTTT. This sequence encodes CASSLAGIEAFF.

This clone was seen once. The J gene is TRBJ1-1, the V gene TRBV25-1; D is possibly TRBD1 (6 bases). V was shortened by 3 bases and J by 0 bases, with 11 bases between the two germline ends. The CDR3 has 15 residues. In germline, CDR1 is MGHDK, CDR2 SYGVNS. CDR3 in amino acids: CASSEGRGLNTEAFF. CDR3 coding DNA: TGTGCCAGCAGTGAGGGAAGGGGGTTGAACACTGAAGCTTTCTTT.

The chain combines TRBV5-1 with TRBJ2-7; tentatively, D is TRBD1 (6 bases). CDR3 length equals 14 residues. Germline CDR1 reads SGHRS; CDR2 reads YFSETQ. V dropped 8 bases and J dropped 6 bases, with 21 bases sitting between them. The CDR3 region has the DNA TGCGCCAGTAGCCGGGACAACCCACGTGGCGAGCAGTACTTC. This translates into CASSRDNPRGEQYF.